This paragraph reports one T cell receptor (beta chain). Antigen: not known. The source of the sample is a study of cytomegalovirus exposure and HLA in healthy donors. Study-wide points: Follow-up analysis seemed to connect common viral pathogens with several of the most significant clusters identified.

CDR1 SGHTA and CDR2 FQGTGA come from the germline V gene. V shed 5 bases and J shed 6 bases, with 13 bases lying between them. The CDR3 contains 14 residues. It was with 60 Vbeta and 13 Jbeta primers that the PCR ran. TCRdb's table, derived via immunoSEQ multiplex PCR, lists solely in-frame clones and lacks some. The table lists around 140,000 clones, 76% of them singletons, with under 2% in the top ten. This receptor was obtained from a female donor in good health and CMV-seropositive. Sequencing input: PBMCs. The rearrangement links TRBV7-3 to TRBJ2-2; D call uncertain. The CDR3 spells CASSPQSRAGELFF. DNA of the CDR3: TGTGCCAGCAGCCCCCAGAGCCGGGCCGGGGAGCTGTTTTTT.